The source of this T cell receptor beta chain is a study of response to subunit inactivated influenza vaccine. Study findings and constraints: New T cells are recruited in small numbers by each seasonal influenza vaccination, according to the authors' suggestion.

TCRdb redid the calling of the RT-PCR reads with MiXCR, one entry per CDR3 protein. The table includes about 650,000 distinct CDR3 sequences, around 14% detected once. Trimming removed 6 bases from V and 4 bases from J; junction bases left unmatched: 2. The CDR3 is 12 amino acids. Germline assignment: CDR1 MNHNS and CDR2 SASEGT. This clonotype was picked up many times. What it binds is not known. The sequence was collected from a man aged 50 to 59 who received an inactivated influenza vaccine. The rearrangement uses TRBV6-1 and TRBJ2-7, with TRBD1 matching 8 bases. Material: PBMCs from blood, obtained 12 days after vaccination. The CDR3 here is CASSRQGYEQYF. The CDR3 bases are TGTGCCAGCAGCAGACAGGGGTACGAGCAGTACTTC.